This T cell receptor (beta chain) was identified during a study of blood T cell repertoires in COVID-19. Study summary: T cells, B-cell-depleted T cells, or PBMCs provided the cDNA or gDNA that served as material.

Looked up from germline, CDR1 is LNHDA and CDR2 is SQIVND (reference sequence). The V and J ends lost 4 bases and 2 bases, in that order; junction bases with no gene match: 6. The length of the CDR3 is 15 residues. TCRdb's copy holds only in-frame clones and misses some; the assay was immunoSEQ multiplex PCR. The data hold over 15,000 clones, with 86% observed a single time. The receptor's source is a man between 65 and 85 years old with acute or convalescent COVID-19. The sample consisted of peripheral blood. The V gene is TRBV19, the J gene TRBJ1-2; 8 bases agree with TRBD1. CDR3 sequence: CASSTRTGPNYGYTF. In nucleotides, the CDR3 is TGTGCCAGTAGTACCCGGACAGGGCCCAACTATGGCTACACCTTC. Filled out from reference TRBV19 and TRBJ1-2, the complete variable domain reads DGGITQSPKYLFRKEGQNVTLSCEQNLNHDAMYWYRQDPGQGLRLIYYSQIVNDFQKGDIAEGYSVSREKKESFPLTVTSAQKNPTAFYLCASSTRTGPNYGYTFGSGTRLTVV.